The 25 T cell receptor beta chains in this list originate from one sample, sequenced in a study of cytomegalovirus exposure and HLA in healthy donors. Researchers ran the PCR with 60 Vbeta and 13 Jbeta primers. Using immunoSEQ multiplex PCR, the repertoire was profiled, and TCRdb retains in-frame clones only, with some absent. The data include about 190,000 clones; the top ten clones carry roughly 0.98%. Sequenced material: PBMCs. All receptors derive from a woman aged 25 to 39 in good health and CMV-seropositive.

This chain uses TRBV28 with TRBJ2-5; D call uncertain. Trimming stripped 8 bases from V and 1 base from J, with 5 bases between. The germline V gene encodes CDR1 MDHEN and CDR2 SYDVKM. The CDR3 runs to 11 residues. The CDR3 is CASGIQETQYF. CDR3 coding DNA: TGTGCCAGCGGCATCCAAGAGACCCAGTACTTC.

The gene calls are TRBV7-8 and TRBJ2-5, with D possibly TRBD2 on 7 matching bases. The CDR3 covers 15 residues. Germline V gene data show CDR1 as SGHVS and CDR2 as FQNEAQ. Trimming took 1 base from V and 4 from J, leaving 13 bases between them. The CDR3 is CASSLVGGRGETQYF. In DNA form, the CDR3 reads TGTGCCAGCAGCTTAGTCGGGGGGCGCGGAGAGACCCAGTACTTC. Using reference TRBV7-8 and TRBJ2-5 for the parts outside the CDR3, the full variable domain is GAGVSQSPRYKVAKRGQDVALRCDPISGHVSLFWYQQALGQGPEFLTYFQNEAQLDKSGLPSDRFFAERPEGSVSTLKIQRTQQEDSAVYLCASSLVGGRGETQYFGPGTRLLVL.

The chain recombines TRBV18 with TRBJ2-5, with TRBD1 matching over 8 bases. Germline CDR1 and CDR2: KGHSH and LQKENI. CDR3 length equals 14 residues. J gave up 1 base and V 3 bases, and 1 base lay outside the gene matches. This CDR3 reads CASSPGTGQETQYF. The CDR3 DNA reads as TGTGCCAGCTCACCTGGGACAGGCCAAGAGACCCAGTACTTC.

This rearrangement joins TRBV19 to TRBJ2-2; TRBD2 matches at 8 bases. The V gene end was trimmed by 5 bases and the J gene end by 8 bases; junction bases not matched to a gene: 10. This CDR3 is 15 amino acids long. Germline V gene data show CDR1 as LNHDA and CDR2 as SQIVND (reference sequence). The DNA of the CDR3 is TGTGCCAGTAGTCTCCGAAGCGGGGGTTGGGGGGAGCTGTTTTTT. Translation: CASSLRSGGWGELFF. The whole variable domain, filled in from reference TRBV19 and TRBJ2-2, reads DGGITQSPKYLFRKEGQNVTLSCEQNLNHDAMYWYRQDPGQGLRLIYYSQIVNDFQKGDIAEGYSVSREKKESFPLTVTSAQKNPTAFYLCASSLRSGGWGELFFGEGSRLTVL.

The chain has TRBV7-2 and TRBJ1-1; tentative D call: TRBD1 (5 bases). The CDR3 loop spans 14 amino acids. The V end lost 5 bases, the J end lost 4 bases, and 14 bases lay between the germline ends. Germline loops: CDR1 SGHTA, CDR2 FQGNSA. CDR3 nucleotide sequence: TGTGCCAGCAGCCCCGCAGGGTCCGGCACTGAAGCTTTCTTT. It translates to CASSPAGSGTEAFF.

On this clone itself: One end of the junction fails to match germline, which may point to a read error. The chain recombines TRBV7-2 with TRBJ2-2; 11 positions agree with TRBD2. Germline V gives CDR1 SGHTA, CDR2 FQGNSA. The CDR3 extends over 14 amino acids. The CDR3 here is CASSVAGGPGELFF. The CDR3 bases are TGTGCCAGCAGCGTAGCGGGAGGGCCGGGGGAGCTGTTTTTT.

V gene TRBV10-1 combines with J gene TRBJ2-3, with no clear D. CDR1 and CDR2 from the germline V gene are WNHNN and SYGVQD (reference sequence). The CDR3 totals 13 residues. V was trimmed by 0 bases and J by 7 bases, leaving 8 bases between them. CDR3 bases: TGCGCCAGCAGTGAGTCAAGCTCCTATACGCAGTATTTT. It encodes CASSESSSYTQYF.

The chain combines TRBV6-5 with TRBJ2-1, with 9 bases identical to TRBD2. CDR1 and CDR2 from the germline V gene are MNHEY and SVGAGI. V trimming: 0 bases; J trimming: 3 bases; junction bases outside the gene matches: 0. The CDR3 totals 15 residues. CDR3 sequence (DNA): TGTGCCAGCAGTTACTCGCGGGAGGGCTACAATGAGCAGTTCTTC. Translating gives CASSYSREGYNEQFF.

The genes are TRBV5-1 and TRBJ1-4; no definite D call. Germline values: CDR1 SGHRS, CDR2 YFSETQ. V dropped 1 base and J dropped 1 base, with 5 bases sitting between them. The CDR3 runs 14 residues. For the CDR3, the DNA is TGCGCCAGCAGCTTGTCACAAACTAATGAAAAACTGTTTTTT. Translated, it gives CASSLSQTNEKLFF. Together with reference TRBV5-1 and TRBJ1-4, the CDR3 gives the full variable domain: KAGVTQTPRYLIKTRGQQVTLSCSPISGHRSVSWYQQTPGQGLQFLFEYFSETQRNKGNFPGRFSGRQFSNSRSEMNVSTLELGDSALYLCASSLSQTNEKLFFGSGTQLSVL.

The chain combines TRBV6-5 with TRBJ1-2, with a weak D call TRBD1 (6 bases). The germline V gene encodes CDR1 MNHEY and CDR2 SVGAGI. V was shortened by 6 bases and J by 5 bases, with 19 bases between the two germline ends. There are 15 residues in the CDR3. The CDR3 DNA follows: TGTGCCAGCAGGCTCCGGGACATAGCTAGGTATGGCTACACCTTC. Its translation: CASRLRDIARYGYTF.

V is TRBV5-1 and J is TRBJ2-3, with D maybe TRBD1 (6 bases). The CDR3 consists of 14 residues. V was cut by 3 bases and J by 0 bases, with 8 bases left in between. Germline assignment: CDR1 SGHRS and CDR2 YFSETQ. CDR3 region: CASSWDTSTDTQYF. The CDR3 region has the DNA TGCGCCAGCAGCTGGGACACAAGCACAGATACGCAGTATTTT. The full variable domain, completed using reference TRBV5-1 and TRBJ2-3, is KAGVTQTPRYLIKTRGQQVTLSCSPISGHRSVSWYQQTPGQGLQFLFEYFSETQRNKGNFPGRFSGRQFSNSRSEMNVSTLELGDSALYLCASSWDTSTDTQYFGPGTRLTVL.

The chain combines TRBV28 with TRBJ2-2; 8 nucleotides align to TRBD1. From germline, CDR1 is MDHEN and CDR2 SYDVKM. The CDR3 runs to 16 residues. V lost 2 bases to trimming and J lost 9 bases; unmatched junction nucleotides: 11. The CDR3 here is CASSLPRQGPDRELFF. CDR3 nucleotide sequence: TGTGCCAGCAGTTTACCCCGACAGGGGCCTGACCGGGAGCTGTTTTTT.

The chain's CDR3 is CASRPGLADYEQYF. The DNA for the CDR3 is TGTGCCAGCAGGCCGGGACTAGCGGACTACGAGCAGTACTTC. The V gene is TRBV27, the J gene TRBJ2-7, with 11 nucleotides matching TRBD2. Losses at the gene ends were 6 bases for V and 3 bases for J; bases not matched to a gene: 4. CDR1 and CDR2 from the germline V gene are MNHEY and SMNVEV (reference sequence). The CDR3 sequence is 14 residues long.

The chain uses TRBV29-1 and TRBJ1-1, with TRBD1 as a possible D gene (6 bases). Germline loops: CDR1 SQVTM, CDR2 ANQGSEA. V was pared by 4 bases and J by 0 bases, with 9 bases between. This CDR3 comprises 13 residues. The CDR3 DNA sequence: TGCAGCGTTGGGGGGCAGATGAACACTGAAGCTTTCTTT. This gives the protein CSVGGQMNTEAFF. Full variable domain (rest looked up from reference TRBV29-1 and TRBJ1-1): SAVISQKPSRDICQRGTSLTIQCQVDSQVTMMFWYRQQPGQSLTLIATANQGSEATYESGFVIDKFPISRPNLTFSTLTVSNMSPEDSSIYLCSVGGQMNTEAFFGQGTRLTVV.

The genes are TRBV5-6 and TRBJ1-1; D is possibly TRBD1 (5 bases). V shed 3 bases and J shed 2 bases, with 11 bases lying between them. This CDR3 is built from 14 residues. The germline V gene has CDR1 SGHDT and CDR2 YYEEEE. CDR3 in DNA: TGTGCCAGCAGCTACTGGGGCCGAAACACTGAAGCTTTCTTT. It specifies CASSYWGRNTEAFF.

The J gene is TRBJ1-5, the V gene TRBV2; D call uncertain. Germline CDR1 SNHLY, CDR2 FYNNEI. The CDR3 consists of 14 residues. V was shortened by 4 bases and J by 0 bases, with 7 bases between the two germline ends. Here the CDR3 reads CASSGVNSNQPQHF. The CDR3 DNA reads TGTGCCAGCAGTGGAGTGAATAGCAATCAGCCCCAGCATTTT.

This chain links TRBV5-1 with TRBJ1-4, with D perhaps TRBD1 (5 bases). Germline V gene data show CDR1 as SGHRS and CDR2 as YFSETQ. V gave up 0 bases and J gave up 7 bases, with 13 bases separating them. This CDR3 is 15 amino acids long. CDR3 DNA sequence: TGCGCCAGCAGCTTGGCCCAGGGAGGAAGTGAAAAACTGTTTTTT. Encoded protein: CASSLAQGGSEKLFF.

J is TRBJ1-3 and V is TRBV11-2; possible D gene TRBD1, 5 bases. The CDR3 has 16 amino acids. Deletions cut 5 bases from V and 0 bases from J, with 14 bases between. Germline CDR1 SGHAT, CDR2 FQNNGV. Here the CDR3 reads CASSRGRGGSGNTIYF. The CDR3 DNA sequence: TGTGCCAGCAGCCGAGGACGGGGGGGCTCTGGAAACACCATATATTTT.

The rearrangement uses TRBV27 and TRBJ1-1; D perhaps matches TRBD1 (6 bases). This CDR3 has 13 amino acids. Looked up from germline, CDR1 is MNHEY and CDR2 is SMNVEV (reference sequence). V shed 1 base and J shed 7 bases, with 10 bases lying between them. The CDR3 nucleotides are TGTGCCAGCAGTTTATGGGGGCTTGGTGAAGCTTTCTTT. This gives the protein CASSLWGLGEAFF.

This sequence joins TRBV6-5 and TRBJ1-6; the D gene is possibly TRBD1 (5 bases). The CDR3 length is 15 residues. V dropped 3 bases and J dropped 7 bases, with 13 bases sitting between them. The germline V gene has CDR1 MNHEY and CDR2 SVGAGI. Here the CDR3 DNA reads TGTGCCAGCAGTTATGGGGGACTCAACAATTCACCCCTCCACTTT. It is translated as CASSYGGLNNSPLHF.

This sequence joins TRBV10-1 and TRBJ2-1; 10 bases line up with TRBD2. Germline CDR1 WNHNN, CDR2 SYGVQD (reference sequence). V trimming: 3 bases; J trimming: 1 base; junction bases outside the gene matches: 3. The CDR3 sequence is 16 residues long. This CDR3 reads CASSDLGLASYNEQFF. The CDR3 coding sequence is TGCGCCAGCAGTGACTTGGGACTAGCGTCCTACAATGAGCAGTTCTTC.

The chain recombines TRBV5-4 with TRBJ2-2, with TRBD2 identical over 15 bases. Looked up from germline, CDR1 is SGHNT and CDR2 is YYREEE (reference sequence). CDR3 length equals 18 residues. Trimming cost V 5 bases and J 4 bases; bases outside gene matches: 9. The CDR3 DNA sequence: TGTGCCAGCAGAAAGGAGGGGGGACTAGCGGGAGGCACCGGGGAGCTGTTTTTT. Its translation is CASRKEGGLAGGTGELFF.

The chain combines TRBV18 with TRBJ2-1, with 11 bases lining up with TRBD2. J gave up 0 bases and V 8 bases, and 12 bases lay outside the gene matches. Looked up from germline, CDR1 is KGHSH and CDR2 is LQKENI. The CDR3 is made up of 18 amino acids. CDR3 sequence: CASRENSGRGISYNEQFF. The CDR3 bases are TGTGCCAGCCGGGAAAATAGCGGGAGGGGGATCTCCTACAATGAGCAGTTCTTC.

The chain has TRBV5-1 and TRBJ2-4; maybe TRBD2 (5 bases). The CDR3 totals 13 residues. V lost 6 bases and J 4 bases, leaving 11 bases between the germline ends. The germline V gene has CDR1 SGHRS and CDR2 YFSETQ. In DNA, the CDR3 is TGCGCCAGCACGGACTTAACTAAAAACATTCAGTACTTC. It encodes CASTDLTKNIQYF. The full variable domain, with the rest looked up from reference TRBV5-1 and TRBJ2-4, is KAGVTQTPRYLIKTRGQQVTLSCSPISGHRSVSWYQQTPGQGLQFLFEYFSETQRNKGNFPGRFSGRQFSNSRSEMNVSTLELGDSALYLCASTDLTKNIQYFGAGTRLSVL.

V usage is TRBV5-1 and J usage is TRBJ2-2; 7 bases fit TRBD1. With 0 bases clipped from V and 6 bases from J, the junction kept 8 bases outside the gene matches. Germline-derived CDR1 and CDR2 are SGHRS and YFSETQ. This CDR3 is 16 amino acids long. The chain's CDR3 is CASSLGTGAMSGELFF. The CDR3, as DNA: TGCGCCAGCAGCTTGGGGACAGGAGCAATGTCCGGGGAGCTGTTTTTT.